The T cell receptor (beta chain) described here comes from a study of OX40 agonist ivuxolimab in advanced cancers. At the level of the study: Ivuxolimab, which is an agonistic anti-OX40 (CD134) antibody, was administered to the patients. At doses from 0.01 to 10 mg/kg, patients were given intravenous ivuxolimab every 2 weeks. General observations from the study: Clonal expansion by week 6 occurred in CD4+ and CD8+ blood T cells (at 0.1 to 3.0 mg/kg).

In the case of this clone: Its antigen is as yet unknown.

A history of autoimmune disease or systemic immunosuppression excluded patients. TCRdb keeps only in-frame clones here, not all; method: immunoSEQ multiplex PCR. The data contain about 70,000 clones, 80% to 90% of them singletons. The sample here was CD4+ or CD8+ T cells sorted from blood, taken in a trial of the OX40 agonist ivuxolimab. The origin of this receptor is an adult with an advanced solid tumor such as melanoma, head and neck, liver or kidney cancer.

The CDR3 DNA sequence: TGTGCCAGTAGTACGGAGTATCAGCCCCAGCATTTT. It specifies CASSTEYQPQHF. This chain joins TRBV19 and TRBJ1-5; D is unclear. This CDR3 is built from 12 residues. Germline V gene lookup returns CDR1 LNHDA and CDR2 SQIVND (reference sequence). V was shortened by 4 bases and J by 5 bases, with 6 bases between the two germline ends.